This T cell receptor beta chain is from a study of blood T cell repertoires in COVID-19. The assay was immunoSEQ multiplex PCR, and TCRdb's table has in-frame clones only and misses some. The sample consists of some 130,000 clones, almost 85% of them appearing once. The CDR3 has 14 amino acids. V dropped 5 bases and J dropped 6 bases, with 14 bases sitting between them. Germline V CDR1 and CDR2: SGHTA, FQGNSA. This receptor was obtained from a middle-aged man with acute COVID-19. The chain recombines TRBV7-2 with TRBJ2-1; D unresolved. Sequenced material: PBMCs or T cells enriched from blood (not recorded which). CDR3 nucleotides: TGTGCCAGCAGCCCCCCGCGTCTCGGCAATGAGCAGTTCTTC. This gives the protein CASSPPRLGNEQFF.